This TCR beta chain was obtained from a study of T-cell memory formation after mild COVID-19. Study observations and caveats: The study found balanced CD4/CD8 in clones contracting day 15 to 85 and a CD4+ lean in later expanders.

Constant-segment primers were used for 5'RACE, and the resulting TCR alpha and TCR beta cDNA libraries carried sample barcodes and UMIs. TCRdb redid the calling of the 5' RACE reads with MiXCR, one entry per CDR3 protein. The data contain approximately 580,000 distinct CDR3 sequences, 20% of them singletons. On this clonotype: Its antigen is unknown.

With 2 bases removed from V and 3 bases from J, the gap between germline ends came to 7 bases. This CDR3 region has 13 residues. The gene calls are TRBV12-3 or TRBV12-4 and TRBJ1-1, with no clear D. Sequencing used PBMCs or a T cell subset sorted from them (not recorded which). This sequence originates from an adult woman who had mild COVID-19 (a few samples of this study predate the infection). Cell type and time point are not known. The CDR3 DNA reads as TGTGCCAGCAGTTTAAACCTGGACACTGAAGCTTTCTTT. Translation gives CASSLNLDTEAFF.